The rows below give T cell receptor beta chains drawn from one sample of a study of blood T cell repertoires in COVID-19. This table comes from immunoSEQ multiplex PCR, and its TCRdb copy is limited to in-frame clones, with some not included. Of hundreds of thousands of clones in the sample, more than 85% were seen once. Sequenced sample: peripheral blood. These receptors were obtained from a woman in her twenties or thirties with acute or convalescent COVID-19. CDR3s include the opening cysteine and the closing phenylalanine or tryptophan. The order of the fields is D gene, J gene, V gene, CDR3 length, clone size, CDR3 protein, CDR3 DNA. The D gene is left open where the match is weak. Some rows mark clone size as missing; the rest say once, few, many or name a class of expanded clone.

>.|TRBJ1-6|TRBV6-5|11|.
CASGTNSPLHF
TGTGCCAGCGGGACAAATTCACCCCTCCACTTT
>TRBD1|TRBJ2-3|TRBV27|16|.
CASSLGDRGTTDTQYF
TGTGCCAGCAGTTTGGGTGACAGGGGAACCACAGATACGCAGTATTTT
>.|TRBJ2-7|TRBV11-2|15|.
CASSLEDRGRYEQYF
TGTGCCAGCAGCTTAGAGGATCGAGGCCGATACGAGCAGTACTTC
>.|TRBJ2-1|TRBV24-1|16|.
CATSDSVQGTHNEQFF
TGTGCCACCAGTGATTCTGTCCAGGGCACTCACAATGAGCAGTTCTTC
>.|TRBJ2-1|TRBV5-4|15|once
CASSSYARDTNEQFF
TGTGCCAGCAGCTCGTACGCCCGGGACACGAATGAGCAGTTCTTC
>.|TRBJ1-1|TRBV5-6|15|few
CASSSGTRPNTEAFF
TGTGCCAGCAGCTCCGGGACACGGCCGAACACTGAAGCTTTCTTT
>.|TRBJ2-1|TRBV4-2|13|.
CASRKGGADEQFF
TGTGCCAGCAGGAAGGGGGGGGCGGATGAGCAGTTCTTC
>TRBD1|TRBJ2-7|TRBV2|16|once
CASSDDWTGGPSEQYF
TGTGCCAGCAGTGATGACTGGACAGGGGGTCCCAGCGAGCAGTACTTC
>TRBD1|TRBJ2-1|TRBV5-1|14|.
CASRYGTGGNEQFF
TGCGCCAGCAGGTACGGGACAGGGGGCAATGAGCAGTTCTTC
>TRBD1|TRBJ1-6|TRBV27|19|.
CASSLLTVSTGLGDSPLHF
TGTGCCAGCAGTCTCCTCACGGTGTCGACAGGGTTAGGTGATTCACCCCTCCACTTT
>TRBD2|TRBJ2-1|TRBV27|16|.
CASSLTTPGTTNEQFF
TGTGCCAGCAGTTTGACCACACCCGGGACTACCAATGAGCAGTTCTTC
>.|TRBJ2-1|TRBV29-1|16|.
CSVGTSDYSSYNEQFF
TGCAGCGTGGGTACTAGTGATTATAGCTCCTACAATGAGCAGTTCTTC
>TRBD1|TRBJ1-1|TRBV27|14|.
CASSRQGEGTEAFF
TGTGCCAGCAGTCGACAGGGGGAGGGTACTGAAGCTTTCTTT
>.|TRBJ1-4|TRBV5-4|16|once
CASSLMGGGINEKLFF
TGTGCCAGCAGCTTGATGGGGGGGGGAATTAATGAAAAACTGTTTTTT
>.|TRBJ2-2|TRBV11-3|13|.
CASSLEATGELFF
TGTGCCAGCAGCTTAGAAGCCACCGGGGAGCTGTTTTTT
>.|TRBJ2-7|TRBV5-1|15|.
CASSWAGASSYEQYF
TGCGCCAGCAGCTGGGCAGGGGCAAGCTCCTACGAGCAGTACTTC
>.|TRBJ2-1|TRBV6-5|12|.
CASGSRTNEQFF
TGTGCCAGCGGGTCAAGGACAAATGAGCAGTTCTTC
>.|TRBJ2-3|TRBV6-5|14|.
CATSRGGPTDTQYF
TGTGCCACCTCGCGCGGGGGCCCCACAGATACGCAGTATTTT
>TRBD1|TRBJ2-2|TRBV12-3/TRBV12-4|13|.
CATEQGLAGELFF
TGTGCCACCGAACAGGGGTTGGCCGGGGAGCTGTTTTTT